This T cell receptor (beta chain) was identified in a study of blood T cells in healthy people across ages. Points from the study as a whole: A conclusive naive versus antigen-experienced comparison was prevented by the unsorted PBMCs.

V lost 5 bases and J 0 bases, leaving 7 bases between the germline ends. The length of the CDR3 is 12 residues. Per germline, CDR1 SQVTM and CDR2 ANQGSEA. A few counts support this clonotype. Its antigen is undetermined. Primers used in a second PCR of about 6 to 11 cycles were a sample-barcoded 5' primer and a J-beta primer mix. Through a template-switch adaptor with 12 random nucleotides, each cDNA molecule received a tag. TCRdb redid the calling of the 5' RACE reads with MiXCR, one entry per CDR3 protein. This sample has around 1,800,000 distinct CDR3 sequences, with about two fifths found just once.

The sequence was obtained from a human donor in good health. The rearrangement joins TRBV29-1 to TRBJ1-2; D gene uncertain. Sequencing input: blood. The CDR3 region is CSVSQANYGYTF. The CDR3 nucleotides are TGCAGCGTTTCCCAGGCTAACTATGGCTACACCTTC.